One and the same sample provided the 4 T cell receptor beta chains below, sequenced in a study of shared clonotypes between healthy human individuals. TCRdb keeps only in-frame clones here, not all; method: immunoSEQ multiplex PCR. This table has some 1,100,000 clones, approximately 80% appearing once. Sample: memory CD4+ T cells from PBMCs. The subset: CD45RA-negative fraction. The receptors come from a man younger than 30 in good health. Some clones in this sample may be carry-over from other donors' samples.

The sample holds one count of this clone. The chain employs TRBV4-2 and TRBJ2-3; 12 positions agree with TRBD2. Germline V gene sequence: CDR1 LGHNA, CDR2 YNFKEQ. With V trimmed by 4 bases and J by 8 bases, 7 bases remained unmatched. This CDR3 spans 15 amino acids. The DNA of the CDR3 is TGTGCCAGCAGCCCCCTGACTAGCGGGAGCTTTACGCAGTATTTT. This sequence encodes CASSPLTSGSFTQYF.

This sequence joins TRBV4-2 and TRBJ1-3, with 7 bases lining up with TRBD1. CDR3 length equals 14 residues. The germline V gene has CDR1 LGHNA and CDR2 YNFKEQ. V trimming: 5 bases; J trimming: 9 bases; junction bases outside the gene matches: 10. Here the CDR3 DNA reads TGTGCCAGCAGCGGGGAGGGGGCCCAGAGCACCATATATTTT. Amino acids: CASSGEGAQSTIYF.

As for this clone: The same CDR3 arises from other DNA sequences in this sample as well. The V call is TRBV29-1, the J call TRBJ2-7; D ambiguous. This CDR3 is 12 amino acids long. Trimming cost V 4 bases and J 4 bases, with 11 bases left between them. Germline assignment: CDR1 SQVTM and CDR2 ANQGSEA. The CDR3 protein is CSVAAHGYEQYF. The CDR3 DNA is TGCAGCGTTGCAGCCCACGGTTACGAGCAGTACTTC.

J is TRBJ1-3 and V is TRBV10-3; tentative D call: TRBD1 (5 bases). Germline CDR1 reads ENHRY; CDR2 reads SYGVKD. V was cut by 6 bases and J by 0 bases, with 12 bases left in between. There are 15 residues in the CDR3. The CDR3 DNA reads TGTGCCATCAGCGGGGACGGGAGCTCTGGAAACACCATATATTTT. Protein: CAISGDGSSGNTIYF.